This T cell receptor beta chain was observed in a study of T cell clones after liver transplantation. Study-wide background: TCRbeta sequencing after a pre-transplant mixed lymphocyte reaction identified graft-donor-reactive clones, later tracked in post-transplant blood.

The CDR3 loop spans 16 amino acids. Sequencing was performed with immunoSEQ multiplex PCR; in TCRdb, only in-frame clones are kept and a portion is missing. The data hold roughly 49,000 clones, with over 65% observed a single time. The input for sequencing was CD4+ T cells from blood, taken more than 52 months after liver transplant. This receptor was taken from a human patient who received a liver transplant. The graft donor may account for some of the T cells. The chain has TRBV21-1 and TRBJ1-2; the D segment call TRBD1 is taken from the table without a DNA check. TRBV21-1 is annotated as a pseudogene. The CDR3 sequence is CASSKGRGQGANGYTF. CDR3 DNA: TGTGCCAGCAGCAAAGGGAGGGGCCAGGGGGCGAATGGCTACACCTTC.